This T cell receptor beta chain was sequenced in a study of shared clonotypes between healthy human individuals. The CDR3 length is 15 residues. Germline V gene data show CDR1 as MNHNS and CDR2 as SASEGT. Germline trimming cut 1 base from V and 5 bases from J; bases unmatched to any gene: 2. Measured with immunoSEQ multiplex PCR; TCRdb has only the in-frame clones, and not every one. The sample lists over 2 million clones; roughly 90% were seen once. The V and J genes are TRBV6-1 and TRBJ2-7; 13 bases line up with TRBD2. This clonotype was sampled from a man in his late teens or twenties in good health. Some clones in this sample may be carry-over from other donors' samples. Material for sequencing was naive CD4+ T cells from PBMCs. Subset given: CD45RA+ positively selected. CDR3 residues: CASSEGTSGRDEQYF. The CDR3 region has the DNA TGTGCCAGCAGTGAAGGGACTAGCGGGAGAGACGAGCAGTACTTC.